The rows below give T cell receptor beta chains drawn from one sample of a study of T cells in narcolepsy. Some clones are missing from TCRdb's copy, which holds only in-frame ones; the method was immunoSEQ multiplex PCR. The table lists 25,000 to 30,000 clones, 79% of them singletons. Sequencing input: memory (CD45RA-) CD4+ T cells from blood. The receptors come from a human donor in good health. The CDR3 runs from the conserved cysteine through the conserved F or W. The order of the fields is V gene, J gene, CDR3 protein.

v_gene: TRBV11-2
j_gene: TRBJ1-3
CDR3aa: CASSPGQGPGNTIYF

v_gene: TRBV29-1
j_gene: TRBJ2-7
CDR3aa: CSIGGVNEQYF

v_gene: TRBV15
j_gene: TRBJ2-5
CDR3aa: CATSVGGQAGETQYF

v_gene: TRBV5-1
j_gene: TRBJ1-6
CDR3aa: CASSLVGQRSSYNSPLHF

v_gene: TRBV19
j_gene: TRBJ2-3
CDR3aa: CASSNRGGAWADTQYF

v_gene: TRBV7-9
j_gene: TRBJ1-2
CDR3aa: CASSRQGRGYTF

v_gene: TRBV19
j_gene: TRBJ1-2
CDR3aa: CATRGLSEEGGYTF

v_gene: TRBV18
j_gene: TRBJ2-3
CDR3aa: CASSPPGGTDTQYF

v_gene: TRBV27
j_gene: TRBJ2-2
CDR3aa: CASSQTVANTGELFF

v_gene: TRBV18
j_gene: TRBJ2-7
CDR3aa: CASSPFGAGASYEQYF

v_gene: TRBV11-1
j_gene: TRBJ2-7
CDR3aa: CASSLRTAGEQYF

v_gene: TRBV19
j_gene: TRBJ2-1
CDR3aa: CASSMAGEGYNEQFF

v_gene: TRBV28
j_gene: TRBJ2-7
CDR3aa: CASSPTGTAYYEQYF

v_gene: TRBV15
j_gene: TRBJ2-3
CDR3aa: CVTSRGLAASTDTQYF

v_gene: TRBV28
j_gene: TRBJ1-2
CDR3aa: CASRLGGGFGGYGYTF

v_gene: TRBV7-2
j_gene: TRBJ2-3
CDR3aa: CASSLFAGYTDTQYF

v_gene: TRBV7-2
j_gene: TRBJ2-3
CDR3aa: CASSPDTDTQYF

v_gene: TRBV6-5
j_gene: TRBJ1-2
CDR3aa: CASSEWRGGYTF

v_gene: TRBV10-1
j_gene: TRBJ2-3
CDR3aa: CASSEGTSADTQYF

v_gene: TRBV30
j_gene: TRBJ1-5
CDR3aa: CAWTGGPGQPQHF

v_gene: TRBV6-1
j_gene: TRBJ2-7
CDR3aa: CASSPRQVYEQYF

v_gene: TRBV28
j_gene: TRBJ2-1
CDR3aa: CASSLPGTGRPNEQFF

v_gene: TRBV7-2
j_gene: TRBJ1-6
CDR3aa: CASRNQGLISPLHF